A selection of T cell receptor beta chains follows, all from one sample in a study of blood T cell repertoires in COVID-19. Generated by immunoSEQ multiplex PCR, the TCRdb table keeps only in-frame clones and is missing some. The table lists 20,000 to 25,000 clones, 80% to 90% of them singletons. The sequenced sample was peripheral blood. The receptors stem from a man in his fifties with active COVID-19. Both conserved end residues are part of each CDR3. The D gene is left open where the match is weak. Only some rows state a clone size, as once, few, many or a class for expanded clones.

J gene: TRBJ1-3
V gene: TRBV6-5
D gene: .
clone size: .
CDR3 DNA: TGTGCCAGCAGTTACGGAGTCCCCGGAGGTGGAAACACCATATATTTT
CDR3 protein: CASSYGVPGGGNTIYF

J gene: TRBJ2-2
V gene: TRBV9
D gene: TRBD2
clone size: .
CDR3 DNA: TGTGCCAGCACCCGTCGGGCTAGCGGCAACACCGGGGAGCTGTTTTTT
CDR3 protein: CASTRRASGNTGELFF

J gene: TRBJ2-1
V gene: TRBV2
D gene: TRBD2
clone size: .
CDR3 DNA: TGTGCCAGCAGCCCTAGCGGGGGGGGGAATGAGCAGTTCTTC
CDR3 protein: CASSPSGGGNEQFF

J gene: TRBJ1-1
V gene: TRBV5-6
D gene: .
clone size: .
CDR3 DNA: TGTGCCAGCAGCTTGGCCTCGGTCACTGAAGCTTTCTTT
CDR3 protein: CASSLASVTEAFF

J gene: TRBJ2-3
V gene: TRBV30
D gene: TRBD1
clone size: once
CDR3 DNA: TGTGCCTGTTCGGACAGGGGCCGCACAGATACGCAGTATTTT
CDR3 protein: CACSDRGRTDTQYF

J gene: TRBJ2-2
V gene: TRBV2
D gene: .
clone size: .
CDR3 DNA: TGTGCCAGCAAGGGGGGGCTGTTAACCGGGGAGCTGTTTTTT
CDR3 protein: CASKGGLLTGELFF

J gene: TRBJ2-2
V gene: TRBV6-6
D gene: .
clone size: .
CDR3 DNA: TGTGCCAGCAGTTACCATGCCGGCGGGGAGCTGTTTTTT
CDR3 protein: CASSYHAGGELFF

J gene: TRBJ1-4
V gene: TRBV7-9
D gene: .
clone size: .
CDR3 DNA: TGTGCCAGCAGCGACGGGGGAACTAATGAAAAACTGTTTTTT
CDR3 protein: CASSDGGTNEKLFF

J gene: TRBJ1-4
V gene: TRBV6-6
D gene: TRBD1
clone size: .
CDR3 DNA: TGTGCCAGCGGCGATAACAGGGGTGGTGAAAAACTGTTTTTT
CDR3 protein: CASGDNRGGEKLFF

J gene: TRBJ1-5
V gene: TRBV2
D gene: .
clone size: .
CDR3 DNA: TGTGCCAGCAGTTTGACTTCGGCCCATCAGCCCCAGCATTTT
CDR3 protein: CASSLTSAHQPQHF

J gene: TRBJ1-1
V gene: TRBV4-1
D gene: .
clone size: .
CDR3 DNA: TGCGCCAGCAGCCCCTTTGAGAGAACAGGGCCAGCTTTCTTT
CDR3 protein: CASSPFERTGPAFF

J gene: TRBJ1-4
V gene: TRBV19
D gene: .
clone size: .
CDR3 DNA: TGTGCCAGTAGTACAGGACAGATGAATGAAAAACTGTTTTTT
CDR3 protein: CASSTGQMNEKLFF

J gene: TRBJ2-2
V gene: TRBV10-3
D gene: TRBD1
clone size: .
CDR3 DNA: TGTGCCATCAGTGTCGTGGACAGGGGGTTCGGCGGGGAGCTGTTTTTT
CDR3 protein: CAISVVDRGFGGELFF

J gene: TRBJ2-3
V gene: TRBV14
D gene: .
clone size: .
CDR3 DNA: TGTGCCAGCAGCCAGTATATAGTGAATACGCAGTATTTT
CDR3 protein: CASSQYIVNTQYF

J gene: TRBJ1-5
V gene: TRBV19
D gene: .
clone size: once
CDR3 DNA: TGTGCCAGTAGTATCTCGGGGGGGCCTCAGCCCCAGCATTTT
CDR3 protein: CASSISGGPQPQHF

J gene: TRBJ1-2
V gene: TRBV11-2
D gene: TRBD1
clone size: .
CDR3 DNA: TGTGCCAGCACCCTTGATCCTCTGAGGGGGCGCGGGAATGGCTACACCTTC
CDR3 protein: CASTLDPLRGRGNGYTF

J gene: TRBJ2-5
V gene: TRBV5-1
D gene: TRBD2
clone size: .
CDR3 DNA: TGCGCCAGCAGCTTGGGGGCTCTCGGGGGGGCCGATGAGACCCAGTACTTC
CDR3 protein: CASSLGALGGADETQYF

J gene: TRBJ1-2
V gene: TRBV3-1/TRBV3-2
D gene: .
clone size: .
CDR3 DNA: TGTGCCAGCAGCCAAGCGGGATCTGGCTACACCTTC
CDR3 protein: CASSQAGSGYTF

J gene: TRBJ2-2
V gene: TRBV9
D gene: TRBD1
clone size: .
CDR3 DNA: TGTGCCAGCAGCGGGACACAGGGGGCCGGGGAGCTGTTTTTT
CDR3 protein: CASSGTQGAGELFF

J gene: TRBJ1-1
V gene: TRBV19
D gene: .
clone size: once
CDR3 DNA: TGTGCCAGTAGTATTACGGGAGGGACTGAAGCTTTCTTT
CDR3 protein: CASSITGGTEAFF

J gene: TRBJ2-3
V gene: TRBV19
D gene: .
clone size: few
CDR3 DNA: TGTGCCAGTATTCTAAGGGCGGGATCTTTCACAGATACGCAGTATTTT
CDR3 protein: CASILRAGSFTDTQYF

J gene: TRBJ2-3
V gene: TRBV29-1
D gene: .
clone size: .
CDR3 DNA: TGCAGCGTTGAAGGGGCGCAACCAGATACGCAGTATTTT
CDR3 protein: CSVEGAQPDTQYF

J gene: TRBJ2-3
V gene: TRBV6-2/TRBV6-3
D gene: TRBD2
clone size: .
CDR3 DNA: TGTGCCAGCAGTTCCCTGGCGGGGGGGCACCCAGATACGCAGTATTTT
CDR3 protein: CASSSLAGGHPDTQYF

J gene: TRBJ2-1
V gene: TRBV9
D gene: TRBD2
clone size: .
CDR3 DNA: TGTGCCAGCAGCCGGCGGGGGGGCGGGTACAATGAGCAGTTCTTC
CDR3 protein: CASSRRGGGYNEQFF

J gene: TRBJ2-1
V gene: TRBV10-3
D gene: TRBD2
clone size: .
CDR3 DNA: TGTGCCATCAGTGATGGGACTAGGGGGGATGAGCAGTTCTTC
CDR3 protein: CAISDGTRGDEQFF

J gene: TRBJ1-1
V gene: TRBV19
D gene: .
clone size: .
CDR3 DNA: TGTGCCAGTAGTCCCACAACAGCTTTGGGCACTGAAGCTTTCTTT
CDR3 protein: CASSPTTALGTEAFF

J gene: TRBJ1-2
V gene: TRBV5-1
D gene: .
clone size: .
CDR3 DNA: TGCGCCAGCAGCTTGGCCCCCGAGAGCGGCTACACCTTC
CDR3 protein: CASSLAPESGYTF

J gene: TRBJ1-6
V gene: TRBV2
D gene: .
clone size: .
CDR3 DNA: TGTGCCAGCAGTAAATACTATAATTCACCCCTCCACTTT
CDR3 protein: CASSKYYNSPLHF

J gene: TRBJ2-7
V gene: TRBV6-2/TRBV6-3
D gene: .
clone size: .
CDR3 DNA: TGTGCCAGCAGTTACTCGATGCGGCGGAGCTCCTACGAGCAGTACTTC
CDR3 protein: CASSYSMRRSSYEQYF

J gene: TRBJ2-1
V gene: TRBV11-2
D gene: TRBD2
clone size: .
CDR3 DNA: TGTGCCAGCAGCGCAGGACTAGCGGGGGTCAATGAGCAGTTCTTC
CDR3 protein: CASSAGLAGVNEQFF

J gene: TRBJ2-2
V gene: TRBV6-4
D gene: .
clone size: few
CDR3 DNA: TGTGCCAGCAGTGACGACGGGGTTTCCGGGGAGCTGTTTTTT
CDR3 protein: CASSDDGVSGELFF

J gene: TRBJ2-3
V gene: TRBV28
D gene: .
clone size: .
CDR3 DNA: TGTGCCAGCGCCAGGGGCAGGGAAGGAGATACGCAGTATTTT
CDR3 protein: CASARGREGDTQYF

J gene: TRBJ2-6
V gene: TRBV4-1
D gene: TRBD1
clone size: .
CDR3 DNA: TGCGCCAGCAGCCTAGGGGGCAGGGGGCGCTCCGGGGCCAACGTCCTGACTTTC
CDR3 protein: CASSLGGRGRSGANVLTF

J gene: TRBJ2-3
V gene: TRBV15
D gene: .
clone size: .
CDR3 DNA: TGTGCCACCAGGGACTTACTAGGTGGCACAGATACGCAGTATTTT
CDR3 protein: CATRDLLGGTDTQYF

J gene: TRBJ1-5
V gene: TRBV27
D gene: TRBD1
clone size: .
CDR3 DNA: TGTGCCAGCAGTGGACAGGGTACCAATCAGCCCCAGCATTTT
CDR3 protein: CASSGQGTNQPQHF

J gene: TRBJ1-6
V gene: TRBV6-6
D gene: .
clone size: .
CDR3 DNA: TGTGCCGGTAGTAAGGAGGGAGGGAATCTCCACTTT
CDR3 protein: CAGSKEGGNLHF

J gene: TRBJ1-3
V gene: TRBV2
D gene: .
clone size: .
CDR3 DNA: TGTGCCAGCAGGACCCCCAGGGGTAATCTCCTCGACACCATATATTTT
CDR3 protein: CASRTPRGNLLDTIYF

J gene: TRBJ2-7
V gene: TRBV30
D gene: TRBD1
clone size: .
CDR3 DNA: TGTGCCTGGGCAGGGGGACAGGGTCCCTACGAGCAGTACTTC
CDR3 protein: CAWAGGQGPYEQYF

J gene: TRBJ1-2
V gene: TRBV5-6
D gene: TRBD1
clone size: .
CDR3 DNA: TGTGCCAGCAGCCCAGGGACAGGGGAAGGCTACACCTTC
CDR3 protein: CASSPGTGEGYTF

J gene: TRBJ2-4
V gene: TRBV7-9
D gene: TRBD2
clone size: .
CDR3 DNA: TGTGCCAGCAGCTTAGAGGGGACTATGAAAAACATTCAGTACTTC
CDR3 protein: CASSLEGTMKNIQYF

J gene: TRBJ1-2
V gene: TRBV29-1
D gene: .
clone size: .
CDR3 DNA: TGCAGCGTTATGGGGGGAACCGGCTACACCTTC
CDR3 protein: CSVMGGTGYTF

J gene: TRBJ2-7
V gene: TRBV6-5
D gene: TRBD2
clone size: .
CDR3 DNA: TGTGCCAGCACCCCCAGCGGGGGCCGAACCTACGAGCAGTACTTC
CDR3 protein: CASTPSGGRTYEQYF

J gene: TRBJ1-3
V gene: TRBV9
D gene: .
clone size: .
CDR3 DNA: TGTGCCAGCAGCGTAGAGGGGAACGGAAACACCATATATTTT
CDR3 protein: CASSVEGNGNTIYF

J gene: TRBJ2-2
V gene: TRBV15
D gene: .
clone size: .
CDR3 DNA: TGTGCCACCAGCAGAGATCTGGCCAGGGGCGGGGAGCTGTTTTTT
CDR3 protein: CATSRDLARGGELFF

J gene: TRBJ2-1
V gene: TRBV12-5
D gene: .
clone size: once
CDR3 DNA: TGTGCTAGTGGTTTCCCGGGGAATGAGCAGTTCTTC
CDR3 protein: CASGFPGNEQFF

J gene: TRBJ1-1
V gene: TRBV3-1/TRBV3-2
D gene: TRBD1
clone size: .
CDR3 DNA: TGTGCCAGCAGCCGAGGGACAGCGAACACTGAAGCTTTCTTT
CDR3 protein: CASSRGTANTEAFF

J gene: TRBJ2-1
V gene: TRBV7-2
D gene: .
clone size: .
CDR3 DNA: TGTGCCAGCAGCACTGAAGTAGCCGGTTACAATGAGCAGTTCTTC
CDR3 protein: CASSTEVAGYNEQFF